The rows below give T cell receptor beta chains drawn from one sample of a study of blood T cell repertoires in COVID-19. Method: immunoSEQ multiplex PCR; TCRdb's copy keeps in-frame clones and lacks some. Counted here are under 200,000 clones, more than 70% occurring once; the ten biggest clones make up around 5.7%. The sequencing input was PBMCs or T cells enriched from blood (not recorded which). These receptors all stem from a man aged 35 to 55 with acute COVID-19. Each CDR3 is given with its conserved first and last residue. The order of the fields is D gene, V gene, clone size, J gene, CDR3 protein, CDR3 DNA. D genes are given only for firm matches. Clone size appears in some rows only: once, few, many, or a class for an expanded clone.

>TRBD1|TRBV5-4|-|TRBJ1-6
CASSWPRARGLKTASPLHF
TGTGCCAGCAGCTGGCCCCGAGCCAGGGGGCTGAAAACCGCTTCACCCCTCCACTTT
>TRBD2|TRBV5-4|-|TRBJ2-3
CASSYTGGHPTQYF
TGTGCCAGCAGCTATACGGGAGGGCATCCTACGCAGTATTTT
>-|TRBV29-1|-|TRBJ1-3
CSARVAGGNTIYF
TGCAGCGCACGGGTTGCGGGTGGAAACACCATATATTTT
>TRBD1|TRBV29-1|-|TRBJ2-7
CSVVGDRAYEQYF
TGCAGCGTTGTGGGGGACAGGGCCTACGAGCAGTACTTC
>TRBD1|TRBV4-2|-|TRBJ2-2
CASSLLGRGRSGELFF
TGTGCCAGCAGCCTGCTTGGCAGGGGGCGGTCCGGGGAGCTGTTTTTT
>TRBD1|TRBV19|-|TRBJ1-3
CASLPLGQLGNTIYF
TGTGCCAGCTTACCTTTGGGACAGCTTGGAAACACCATATATTTT
>-|TRBV10-3|-|TRBJ1-1
CAISDSIVQGMNTEAFF
TGTGCCATCAGTGACTCTATCGTGCAGGGAATGAACACTGAAGCTTTCTTT
>-|TRBV6-5|-|TRBJ1-5
CASSYSAGDGQPQHF
TGTGCCAGCAGTTACTCAGCGGGGGACGGTCAGCCCCAGCATTTT
>TRBD1|TRBV27|-|TRBJ2-2
CASSFTSGTGGTGELFF
TGTGCCAGCAGTTTTACCTCCGGGACAGGGGGAACCGGGGAGCTGTTTTTT
>TRBD1|TRBV6-4|once|TRBJ2-2
CASSGQGGTGELFF
TGTGCCAGCAGTGGACAGGGGGGCACCGGGGAGCTGTTTTTT
>-|TRBV29-1|once|TRBJ2-1
CSVEDPVTYNEQFF
TGCAGCGTTGAAGACCCGGTGACCTACAATGAGCAGTTCTTC
>TRBD1|TRBV19|-|TRBJ1-2
CASSIPPQGAKGYTF
TGTGCCAGTAGTATTCCTCCACAGGGGGCAAAAGGCTACACCTTC
>-|TRBV10-3|-|TRBJ2-2
CAISESRGGTGELFF
TGTGCCATCAGTGAGTCTAGAGGAGGAACCGGGGAGCTGTTTTTT
>TRBD2|TRBV11-2|-|TRBJ2-5
CASSFRTSAPETQYF
TGTGCCAGCAGCTTCCGGACTAGCGCTCCGGAGACCCAGTACTTC
>-|TRBV28|-|TRBJ1-2
CASSLRVVGYTF
TGTGCCAGCAGTTTAAGAGTGGTTGGCTACACCTTC
>TRBD2|TRBV3-1/TRBV3-2|-|TRBJ2-3
CASSLTSGTTDTQYF
TGTGCCAGCAGCCTCACTAGCGGGACCACAGATACGCAGTATTTT
>TRBD1|TRBV6-5|-|TRBJ2-2
CASSRTGLNTGELFF
TGTGCCAGCAGCCGGACAGGCCTGAACACCGGGGAGCTGTTTTTT
>TRBD2|TRBV7-9|-|TRBJ2-7
CASSPPGLAGASYEQYF
TGTGCCAGCAGCCCACCGGGACTAGCGGGAGCCTCCTACGAGCAGTACTTC
>TRBD2|TRBV4-2|-|TRBJ2-3
CASSQGGFGSTDTQYF
TGTGCCAGCAGCCAGGGGGGGTTCGGGAGCACAGATACGCAGTATTTT
>-|TRBV12-3/TRBV12-4|-|TRBJ2-7
CASSWSGAYEQYF
TGTGCCAGCAGTTGGAGCGGAGCCTACGAGCAGTACTTC
>TRBD2|TRBV28|-|TRBJ2-2
CASSSGGPGAGELFF
TGTGCCAGCAGCTCGGGAGGGCCCGGCGCCGGGGAGCTGTTTTTT
>TRBD1|TRBV18|once|TRBJ2-3
CASSPAGTGNTDTQYF
TGTGCCAGCTCACCAGCCGGGACAGGGAACACAGATACGCAGTATTTT
>TRBD2|TRBV18|few|TRBJ2-7
CASSPRHGTSGLVYEQYF
TGTGCCAGCTCACCACGTCACGGGACTAGCGGTCTAGTCTACGAGCAGTACTTC
>-|TRBV1|-|TRBJ1-2
CTSSQEGGPWDRGPTEGYTF
TGCACCAGCAGCCAAGAAGGGGGACCTTGGGACAGGGGGCCTACGGAAGGCTACACCTTC
>TRBD2|TRBV5-1|-|TRBJ2-2
CASSLLVVREVGELFF
TGCGCCAGCAGCTTATTGGTCGTGCGGGAGGTCGGGGAGCTGTTTTTT
>-|TRBV28|-|TRBJ2-5
CASSSPLVITETQYF
TGTGCCAGCAGTTCCCCTCTAGTGATAACGGAGACCCAGTACTTC
>TRBD1|TRBV5-1|-|TRBJ1-1
CASTIGTGSNTEAFF
TGCGCCAGCACCATAGGGACAGGGTCGAACACTGAAGCTTTCTTT
>-|TRBV15|-|TRBJ1-3
CATSRGYGAAGNTIYF
TGTGCCACCAGCAGAGGTTACGGGGCAGCGGGGAACACCATATATTTT
>-|TRBV7-2|-|TRBJ1-1
CASSLSPGPLEPFF
TGTGCCAGCAGCTTATCCCCAGGGCCACTTGAGCCTTTCTTT
>TRBD2|TRBV4-3|-|TRBJ2-7
CASNLEAGGGHEQYF
TGCGCCAGCAACCTCGAAGCGGGAGGTGGACACGAGCAGTACTTC
>TRBD1|TRBV3-1/TRBV3-2|once|TRBJ2-7
CASSPGTGAYEQYF
TGTGCCAGCAGCCCCGGGACAGGGGCCTACGAGCAGTACTTC
>-|TRBV7-2|-|TRBJ1-1
CASSFLAANTEAFF
TGTGCCAGCAGCTTCCTGGCGGCGAACACTGAAGCTTTCTTT
>TRBD2|TRBV6-5|once|TRBJ2-1
CASSHSVTSAEQFF
TGTGCCAGCAGTCACAGCGTTACTAGCGCTGAGCAGTTCTTC
>-|TRBV12-3/TRBV12-4|-|TRBJ2-7
CASSNWSYEQYF
TGTGCCAGCAGCAATTGGAGCTACGAGCAGTACTTC
>TRBD1|TRBV5-1|-|TRBJ2-2
CASRVTGTGDTGELFF
TGCGCCAGCCGGGTCACCGGGACAGGGGATACCGGGGAGCTGTTTTTT
>TRBD1|TRBV2|few|TRBJ1-1
CASRNSGGRGTEAFF
TGTGCCAGCAGGAACTCAGGGGGCAGGGGGACTGAAGCTTTCTTT
>TRBD2|TRBV7-8|-|TRBJ2-7
CASSPPAGTSYEQYF
TGTGCCAGCAGCCCACCAGCGGGGACTAGCTACGAGCAGTACTTC
>TRBD2|TRBV3-1/TRBV3-2|-|TRBJ2-1
CASSPPWGLAVNEQFF
TGTGCCAGCAGCCCCCCCTGGGGACTAGCGGTTAATGAGCAGTTCTTC
>-|TRBV27|-|TRBJ2-7
CASSTPGVSYEQYF
TGTGCCAGCAGTACCCCGGGAGTTTCCTACGAGCAGTACTTC
>TRBD2|TRBV6-5|-|TRBJ2-7
CASRRILAGGYEQYF
TGTGCCAGCAGGAGAATACTAGCGGGAGGCTACGAGCAGTACTTC
>TRBD2|TRBV2|-|TRBJ2-1
CARDTSGRSNEQFF
TGTGCCAGGGATACTAGCGGGAGATCAAATGAGCAGTTCTTC
>TRBD2|TRBV28|-|TRBJ2-3
CASKGTSGLHTQYF
TGTGCCAGCAAAGGGACTAGCGGGCTCCATACGCAGTATTTT
>-|TRBV28|-|TRBJ2-7
CATTLFYQGIVDEQYF
TGTGCCACCACACTGTTCTATCAGGGGATAGTGGACGAGCAGTACTTC
>TRBD2|TRBV6-4|-|TRBJ2-1
CASPGLATNEQFF
TGTGCCAGTCCGGGACTAGCGACCAATGAGCAGTTCTTC
>TRBD2|TRBV28|-|TRBJ2-3
CASSPPSGGTDTQYF
TGTGCCAGCAGTCCCCCGAGCGGGGGCACAGATACGCAGTATTTT
>-|TRBV18|-|TRBJ1-5
CASSLDAGEEQPQHF
TGTGCCAGCTCCCTCGATGCAGGGGAAGAACAGCCCCAGCATTTT
>-|TRBV9|-|TRBJ2-1
CASGRDEQFF
TGTGCCAGCGGGCGGGATGAGCAGTTCTTC
>TRBD2|TRBV28|few|TRBJ2-3
CASSPLSGRLATDTQYF
TGTGCCAGCAGTCCCCTCAGCGGGAGGCTTGCGACAGATACGCAGTATTTT
>TRBD2|TRBV4-1|-|TRBJ2-1
CASSPLGLAGGLNEQFF
TGCGCCAGCAGCCCGCTGGGACTAGCGGGTGGACTGAATGAGCAGTTCTTC
>TRBD1|TRBV9|-|TRBJ1-1
CASSVGIGQGGMNTEAFF
TGTGCCAGCAGCGTAGGCATAGGACAGGGTGGTATGAACACTGAAGCTTTCTTT
>TRBD2|TRBV11-3|-|TRBJ2-3
CASSLGTSGSTDTQYF
TGTGCCAGCAGCCTAGGGACTAGCGGGAGTACAGATACGCAGTATTTT
>-|TRBV28|-|TRBJ2-1
CASSLLLGAGNEQFF
TGTGCCAGCAGTTTACTTTTGGGGGCAGGTAATGAGCAGTTCTTC
>TRBD1|TRBV27|-|TRBJ1-5
CASTSPGQGLGDQPQHF
TGTGCCAGCACCTCACCGGGACAGGGGTTAGGGGATCAGCCCCAGCATTTT
>TRBD2|TRBV5-3|-|TRBJ2-1
CAKDVPLTTSGNDNEQFF
TGTGCCAAAGACGTACCATTAACGACTAGCGGGAACGACAATGAGCAGTTCTTC
>TRBD1|TRBV29-1|once|TRBJ1-1
CSVDRGPTEAFF
TGCAGCGTGGACAGGGGGCCCACTGAAGCTTTCTTT
>-|TRBV7-9|-|TRBJ1-4
CASAGYDEKLFF
TGTGCCAGCGCGGGGTATGATGAAAAACTGTTTTTT